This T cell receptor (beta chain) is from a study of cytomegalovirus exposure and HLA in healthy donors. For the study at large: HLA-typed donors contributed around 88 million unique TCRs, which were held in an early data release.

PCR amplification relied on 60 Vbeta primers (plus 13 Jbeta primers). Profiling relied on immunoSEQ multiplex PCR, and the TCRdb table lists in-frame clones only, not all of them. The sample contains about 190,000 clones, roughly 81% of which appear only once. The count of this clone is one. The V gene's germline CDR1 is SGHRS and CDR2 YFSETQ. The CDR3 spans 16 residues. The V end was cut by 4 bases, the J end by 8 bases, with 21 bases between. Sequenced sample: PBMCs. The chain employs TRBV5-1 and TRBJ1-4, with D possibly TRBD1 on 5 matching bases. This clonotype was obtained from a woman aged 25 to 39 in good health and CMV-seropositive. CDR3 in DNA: TGCGCCAGCAGCAAAACACCAGGGCCTATTGGCGAAAAACTGTTTTTT. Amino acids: CASSKTPGPIGEKLFF.